This T cell receptor beta chain originates from a study of T cells in Graves' hyperthyroidism and ophthalmopathy (dated by TCRdb to between 2019 and 2020). As for the study more broadly: To identify TCR V-J signatures that set the groups apart, the researchers used a discovery cohort of 90 to 100 patients, made up of about 44 with Graves' ophthalmopathy and 55 to 65 with stable Graves' hyperthyroidism. The roughly 90 discovery patients were divided at random into training and test sets in a 7:3 ratio. Thyroid tissue and blood T-cell repertoires from about six Graves' hyperthyroidism patients were also compared in the study. Whether ophthalmopathy could be predicted prospectively was tested in an independent validation cohort made up of 18 hyperthyroidism patients plus 17 patients who later progressed to ophthalmopathy. After sampling, hyperthyroidism patients received methimazole starting at 30 mg daily, and ophthalmopathy patients received high-dose intravenous methylprednisolone. According to the paper, TCR Vbeta CDR3 sequencing was carried out on 120 to 150 peripheral blood samples, which came from some 41 ophthalmopathy, roughly 75 hyperthyroidism and some 17 progressor patients. Overall study results and their limits: In validation, the model predicted progression to ophthalmopathy with around 71% sensitivity and about 73% specificity, a median of around six months before onset. Most expanded thyroid clonotypes (frequency above 0.001) were also found in blood, which suggests that blood repertoires may mirror thyroid immune responses. No statistical method was used to fix the sample size in advance, and group allocation was not hidden from the investigators. A 13 V-J signature model separated ophthalmopathy from stable hyperthyroidism, with roughly 88% sensitivity and roughly 81% specificity in cross-validation and 80%/75% in testing.

The germline V gene encodes CDR1 SGDLS and CDR2 YYNGEE. From its cysteine to its phenylalanine, the CDR3 spans 16 amino acids. The sequence is cut down to CDR3 DNA, 48 bases in frame from base 1. The study excluded patients with uncontrolled infections, other autoimmune diseases, pregnancy or lactation. Clinical symptoms, serum thyroxine and TRAb, thyroid ultrasound, and orbital computed tomography formed the basis for the diagnoses. Total RNA was extracted with Trizol reagent, and quality was checked on an Agilent 2100 Bioanalyzer. Turning to this clonotype: Its antigen has not been determined. At one end the junction does not follow the germline gene, possibly because of a read error.

TCR beta CDR3 regions were amplified from RNA transcripts. A first-round RT-PCR of the TCR CDR3 used the HTBI primer set with the Qiagen OneStep RT-PCR kit. Libraries were constructed in a second round of multiplex PCR, after which size selection and purification were carried out. Sequencing of the libraries was done on an Illumina HiSeq2000 using paired-end 100 bp reads. The authors' pipeline ran thus. SOAPnuke was used to process the raw data, with reads discarded if the reads contained adapters or uncalled bases, had a mean Phred below 15, or lacked an exact constant-primer or identifier match. High-quality paired reads were merged with COPE v1.2.5, and unique nucleotide sequences were defined as clonotypes. Clonotypes were aligned to IMGT TRBV, TRBD and TRBJ reference segments using MiTCR v1.1. The analysis was restricted to V-J combinations with a frequency above 0.0001, which together covered over 99% of the repertoires. A TCS score was defined as the ratio between F50 (clonal expansion) and ExV (chaos), using BLOSUM62-based TCRdist between CDR3 peptides within each V-J. Welch's t-statistics and random forest reduced just over 500 V-J features to 10 to 15, which were used in a naive Bayes classifier (R e1071). The Morisita-Horn index was used to measure how similar the thyroid and blood repertoires were. In TCRdb, the public reads were trimmed at Q25 with fastp and aligned with MiXCR, with productive beta chains retained. Entries that share a CDR3 protein sequence are merged under the most common genes and DNA. TCRdb, rather than the study authors, made the V and J calls. This sample lists roughly 500,000 distinct CDR3 sequences; 40% to 50% were detected once. The ten largest clones capture roughly 45% of the sample.

Specimen: peripheral blood or thyroid tissue (not recorded which). The chain employs TRBV9 and TRBJ1-1, with the D gene not confidently named. This TCR derives from an adult woman with Graves' disease, either hyperthyroidism or ophthalmopathy (not recorded which). The DNA reads as follows: TGTGCCAGCAGCGTATACCCAGCGGGCCCTATCACTGAAACTTTCTTT. This is translated as CASSVYPAGPITETFF. The full variable domain, with segments outside the CDR3 supplied by the reference TRBV9 and TRBJ1-1 proteins, appears as DSGVTQTPKHLITATGQRVTLRCSPRSGDLSVYWYQQSLDQGLQFLIQYYNGEERAKGNILERFSAQQFPDLHSELNLSSLELGDSALYFCASSVYPAGPITETFFGQGTRLTVV.